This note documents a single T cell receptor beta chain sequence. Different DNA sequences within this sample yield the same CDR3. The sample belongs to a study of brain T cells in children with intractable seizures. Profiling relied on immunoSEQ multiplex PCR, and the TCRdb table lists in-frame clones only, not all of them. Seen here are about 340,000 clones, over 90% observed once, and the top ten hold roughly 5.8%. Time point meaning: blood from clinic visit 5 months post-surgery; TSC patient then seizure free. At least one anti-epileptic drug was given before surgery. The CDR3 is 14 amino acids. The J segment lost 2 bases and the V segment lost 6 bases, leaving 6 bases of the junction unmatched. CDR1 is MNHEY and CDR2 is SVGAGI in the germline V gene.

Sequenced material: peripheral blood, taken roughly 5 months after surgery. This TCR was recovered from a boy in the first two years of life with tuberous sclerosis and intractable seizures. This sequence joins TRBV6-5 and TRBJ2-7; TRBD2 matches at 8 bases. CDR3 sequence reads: CASSRTSGPYEQYF. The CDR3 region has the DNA TGTGCCAGCAGCCGCACTAGCGGACCCTACGAGCAGTACTTC.